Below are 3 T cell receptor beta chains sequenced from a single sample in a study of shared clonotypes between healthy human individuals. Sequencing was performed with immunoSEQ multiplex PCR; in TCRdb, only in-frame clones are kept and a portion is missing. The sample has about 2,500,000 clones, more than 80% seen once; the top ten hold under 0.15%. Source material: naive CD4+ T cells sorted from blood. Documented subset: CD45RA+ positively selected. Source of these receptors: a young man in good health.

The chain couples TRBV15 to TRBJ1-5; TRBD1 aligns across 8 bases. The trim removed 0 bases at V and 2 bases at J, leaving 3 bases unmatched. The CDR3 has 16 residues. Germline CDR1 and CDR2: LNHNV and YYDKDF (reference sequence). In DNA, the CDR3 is TGTGCCACCAGCAGAGATCTACAGGGGGGCAATCAGCCCCAGCATTTT. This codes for CATSRDLQGGNQPQHF.

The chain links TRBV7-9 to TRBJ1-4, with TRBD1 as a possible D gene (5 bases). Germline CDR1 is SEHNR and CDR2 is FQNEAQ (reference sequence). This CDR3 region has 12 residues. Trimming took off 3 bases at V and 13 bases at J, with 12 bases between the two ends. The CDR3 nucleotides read TGTGCCAGCAGCTTCGAGGGACTGAGACTGTTTTTT. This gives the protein CASSFEGLRLFF.

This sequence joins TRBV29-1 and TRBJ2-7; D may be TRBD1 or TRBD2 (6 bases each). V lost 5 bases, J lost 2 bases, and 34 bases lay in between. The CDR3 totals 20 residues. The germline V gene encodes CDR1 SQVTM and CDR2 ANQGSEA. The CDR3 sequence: CSVRSRESDRSLPPTYEQYF. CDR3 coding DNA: TGCAGCGTTCGGTCGCGGGAAAGTGACAGGTCCCTACCCCCCACCTACGAGCAGTACTTC.